This note documents a single TCR beta chain sequence. Its antigen target is currently unknown. No base quality information exists; no much larger clone differs at one position. The library relied on 5' RACE. For sequencing, an Illumina HiSeq 2000 was employed. Template switching introduced a universal primer binding site; the final cDNA contained a unique molecular identifier, enabling accurate counting of TCR cDNA molecules. Specific primers in the conserved constant-segment region were used to synthesize first-strand cDNA for the TCR alpha and beta chains. Each cDNA library was double barcoded, with a SMART-Mk sample barcode plus Illumina barcodes, to control for contamination. TruSeq adapter sequences, together with Illumina sample barcodes, were added in two successive PCR steps. The TCR alpha and beta cDNA libraries were sequenced on the Illumina HiSeq platform using custom primers. Per the authors' processing: MiGEC was used to process raw reads and extract unique molecular identifiers, and MiXCR was used to find CDR3 positions. For each individual, recombination models were inferred using an EM algorithm with the repgenHMM and IGoR tools. Shared clonotype analysis was performed with the tcR package in R, normalizing sharing by the product of cloneset sizes. To study raw recombination without the effects of thymic and clonal selection, out-of-frame nonproductive sequences were analyzed. The public sequencing data were trimmed at Q25 with fastp and processed into clonotypes with MiXCR by TCRdb, which kept only in-frame beta chains. Rows matching on CDR3 protein sequence are summarized as one entry with the most common DNA and genes. The V and J calls were not made by the authors but by TCRdb's processing. The sample yields some 570,000 distinct CDR3 sequences; approximately 20% were counted once. The ten largest clones represent more than 0.4% of the sample.

This record comes from a study of identical twins (dated by TCRdb to the mid-2010s). As for the study more broadly: TCR alpha and beta repertoires from monozygotic twins, unrelated adults of various ages and cord blood were deep-sequenced to test whether fetal clonotypes persist. To rule out contamination, replicate twin experiments were performed at different times with different library preparation protocols.

Spanning cysteine to phenylalanine, the CDR3 consists of 16 amino acids. Only the CDR3 DNA stays, 48 bases, in frame from base 1. Unmatched junction bases come to 12, with V trimmed by 5 bases and J by 6 bases. In the germline V gene, CDR1 corresponds to SGHVS and CDR2 to FQNEAQ. Every donor in the study was a healthy Caucasian. The twin cohort consisted of three pairs of female monozygotic twins, all aged 18 to 29 years. Positive isolation kits from Invitrogen were used to isolate CD4+ and CD8+ T cell populations. Broad study findings and their caveats: The excess sharing between twins in beta out-of-frame sequences was weaker because fewer shared sequences reduced the signal-to-noise ratio. Fewer insertions were carried by abundant cord blood beta clonotypes, a similar but weaker trend appeared in young adult naive repertoires, and no such trend appeared in memory repertoires. Compared with coincidental sharing between unrelated individuals, out-of-frame TCR alpha sequences shared between twins had an excess of sequences with low generation probability. Out-of-frame TCR alpha sharing in monozygotic twins was systematically underestimated by recombination models, whereas sharing between unrelated individuals was in agreement with the recombination models. Invariant T cells such as MAIT and iNKT could partly confound zero-insertion analyses, although diverse VJ usage argued against such confounding for most clonotypes. Because the same donors could not be followed over many years, conclusions were based on cross-sectional statistical analysis.

This sample also belongs to another study, concerning yellow fever vaccine responses in identical twins. The second study also describes: According to the authors, in identical twins the way T cells responded to vaccination appeared partly convergent and partly personalized. Focusing on identical twins, the study followed the T cell clones that responded to the vaccine, and did so with precision.

This receptor was taken from a woman younger than 35 in good health. In this chain, TRBV7-8 is recombined with TRBJ2-1, and 8 junctional nucleotides match TRBD2. Sequenced material: CD4+ T cells sorted from blood. CDR3 reads: CASSLLSSGGSNEQFF. The DNA is TGTGCCAGCAGCCTACTATCCAGCGGGGGATCCAATGAGCAGTTCTTC.